Below are 14 T cell receptor beta chains sequenced from a single sample in a study of T cell responses to AZD1222 COVID-19 vaccine (dated by TCRdb to the early 2020s). The time point label here, explained by the study, means: baseline before first vaccination. Libraries were constructed by the immunoSEQ multiplex PCR assay. In TCRdb, the immuneACCESS table is reduced to in-frame sequences with V and J assigned. These tables do not hold every clone; where another copy was compared, an unresolved V gene accounts for under half, and the others remain unexplained. In all, the sample holds fewer than 150,000 clones, and around 90% of those were seen once. The top ten constitute 1.5% to 2% of the sample. Sequences were derived from peripheral blood, sampled on day 0 of AZD1222 vaccination. These receptors were obtained from an adult in good health.

The gene calls are TRBV5-1 and TRBJ2-5; the match to TRBD2 covers 12 bases. The CDR3 totals 17 residues. V lost 0 bases, J lost 2 bases, and 5 bases stayed unmatched. Germline V gives CDR1 SGHRS, CDR2 YFSETQ. The CDR3 sequence: CASSLEMLAGGQETQYF. CDR3 DNA: TGCGCCAGCAGCTTGGAGATGCTAGCGGGAGGGCAAGAGACCCAGTACTTC.

CDR3 amino acids: CASNLGGDEKLFF. The CDR3 DNA reads TGTGCCAGCAATTTAGGAGGGGATGAAAAACTGTTTTTT. The genes are TRBV2 and TRBJ1-4; possible D gene TRBD1, 5 bases. CDR1 and CDR2 from the germline V gene are SNHLY and FYNNEI. The CDR3 runs to 13 residues. Trimming took 7 bases from V and 6 from J, leaving 12 bases between them.

This chain connects TRBV19 to TRBJ2-1; 8 bases align to TRBD1. CDR3 length equals 15 residues. V shed 4 bases, J shed 8 bases, and the junction held 10 bases outside the gene matches. Germline assignment: CDR1 LNHDA and CDR2 SQIVND (reference sequence). CDR3 amino acids: CASSTDRVSGDEQFF. As DNA, the CDR3 is TGTGCCAGTAGTACGGACAGGGTAAGCGGCGATGAGCAGTTCTTC.

The gene calls are TRBV19 and TRBJ1-1; D is ambiguous. The CDR3 covers 13 residues. Trimming shortened V by 3 bases and J by 3 bases, and 8 bases separated the two germline ends. Per the germline V gene, CDR1 is LNHDA and CDR2 is SQIVND (reference sequence). As DNA, the CDR3 is TGTGCCAGTAGTATCAAGAGGGACACTGAAGCTTTCTTT. Protein: CASSIKRDTEAFF.

The count of this clone is one. The V call is TRBV30, the J call TRBJ1-5; D unclear. Between the trimmed V and J ends, which lost 1 base and 6 bases, there was a span of 16 bases. This CDR3 comprises 15 residues. The germline CDR1 and CDR2 sequences are GTSNPN and SVGIG (reference sequence). The CDR3 DNA sequence: TGTGCCTGGAGTGACCGCGGTGGCACGGTTCAGCCCCAGCATTTT. It specifies CAWSDRGGTVQPQHF.

CDR3 protein: CSVAQGTEAFF. In DNA, the CDR3 is TGCAGCGTTGCACAGGGCACTGAAGCTTTCTTT. The V call is TRBV29-1, the J call TRBJ1-1; TRBD1 might be the D (6 bases). The V gene lost 4 bases and the J gene lost 4 bases, with 7 bases spanning the gap. The CDR3 covers 11 residues. Germline loops: CDR1 SQVTM, CDR2 ANQGSEA.

This chain joins TRBV6-1 and TRBJ1-2; 7 positions agree with TRBD1. Unmatched junction bases numbered 1, after V lost 3 bases and J lost 3 bases. The CDR3 runs to 13 residues. Germline CDR1 reads MNHNS; CDR2 reads SASEGT. CDR3 region: CASSETGHYGYTF. CDR3 DNA sequence: TGTGCCAGCAGTGAGACAGGGCACTATGGCTACACCTTC.

This clone has a single count. The chain employs TRBV6-2 or TRBV6-3 and TRBJ2-7, with 10 bases fitting TRBD1. Germline V gene sequence: CDR1 MNHEY, CDR2 SVGEGT. This CDR3 is 15 amino acids long. J gave up 7 bases and V 2 bases, and 8 bases lay outside the gene matches. This chain's CDR3 is CASSYTGQGVLEQYF. In DNA, the CDR3 is TGTGCCAGCAGTTACACCGGACAGGGGGTTCTGGAGCAGTACTTC.

This chain links TRBV5-4 with TRBJ1-6; D is perhaps TRBD1 (6 bases). Trimming removed 5 bases from V and 9 bases from J, with 15 bases in between. The CDR3 is 14 residues long. Per the germline V gene, CDR1 is SGHNT and CDR2 is YYREEE (reference sequence). The CDR3 region is CASREGVSGSPLHF. CDR3 bases: TGTGCCAGCAGGGAGGGGGTGTCGGGTTCACCCCTCCACTTT. Full variable domain (remainder filled in from reference TRBV5-4 and TRBJ1-6): ETGVTQSPTHLIKTRGQQVTLRCSSQSGHNTVSWYQQALGQGPQFIFQYYREEENGRGNFPPRFSGLQFPNYSSELNVNALELDDSALYLCASREGVSGSPLHFGNGTRLTVT.

The V and J genes are TRBV6-2 or TRBV6-3 and TRBJ1-3; tentatively, D is TRBD1 (6 bases). From germline, CDR1 is MNHEY and CDR2 SVGEGT. This CDR3 contains 17 residues. The V gene lost 4 bases and the J gene lost 3 bases, with 19 bases spanning the gap. CDR3 bases: TGTGCCAGCAGTTGGAGATCGGACAGTAAGGGTGGAAACACCATATATTTT. This gives the protein CASSWRSDSKGGNTIYF.

V and J are TRBV4-1 and TRBJ2-1, with D perhaps TRBD2 (6 bases). Germline-derived CDR1 and CDR2 are MGHRA and YSYEKL. The CDR3 has 16 amino acids. Trimming shortened V by 4 bases and J by 10 bases, and 23 bases separated the two germline ends. The CDR3 nucleotides are TGCGCCAGCAGCCTTGGGGACCATTGGAAGGGGAGGGAGCAGTTCTTC. Amino acids: CASSLGDHWKGREQFF.

This sequence joins TRBV4-1 and TRBJ2-7, with TRBD1 matching over 7 bases. V shed 4 bases and J 2 bases; nucleotides not matched to a gene: 11. Germline V gene sequence: CDR1 MGHRA, CDR2 YSYEKL. The CDR3 runs 16 residues. DNA for the CDR3: TGCGCCAGCAGCCGCCAGTCCGCCGGGACAGCCTACGAGCAGTACTTC. Its translation: CASSRQSAGTAYEQYF.

This chain uses TRBV4-3 with TRBJ2-7; the D call may be TRBD1 or TRBD2 (5 bases each). V lost 3 bases, J lost 3 bases, and 12 bases lay in between. The CDR3 loop spans 14 amino acids. The germline CDR1 and CDR2 sequences are LGHNA and YSLEER. CDR3 bases: TGCGCCAGCAGCCAGATCGGGGCGAACTACGAGCAGTACTTC. Translated, it gives CASSQIGANYEQYF.

The J gene is TRBJ1-2, the V gene TRBV20-1; tentatively, D is TRBD1 (5 bases). Germline CDR1 reads DFQATT; CDR2 reads SNEGSKA (reference sequence). The V end lost 3 bases, the J end lost 5 bases, and 19 bases lay between the germline ends. This CDR3 region has 15 residues. CDR3 amino acids: CSASDIRAMTYGYTF. The CDR3 nucleotides are TGCAGTGCTAGTGACATCAGGGCCATGACTTATGGCTACACCTTC.